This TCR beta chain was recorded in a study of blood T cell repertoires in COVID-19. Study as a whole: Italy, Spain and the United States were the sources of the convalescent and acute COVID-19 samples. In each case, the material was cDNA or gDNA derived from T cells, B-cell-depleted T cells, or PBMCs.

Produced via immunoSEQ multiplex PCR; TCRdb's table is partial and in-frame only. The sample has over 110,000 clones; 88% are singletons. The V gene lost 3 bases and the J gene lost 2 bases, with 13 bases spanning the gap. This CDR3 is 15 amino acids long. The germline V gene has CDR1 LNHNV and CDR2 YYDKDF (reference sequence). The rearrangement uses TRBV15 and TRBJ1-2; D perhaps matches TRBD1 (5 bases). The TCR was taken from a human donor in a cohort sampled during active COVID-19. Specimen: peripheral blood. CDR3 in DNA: TGTGCCACCAGCAGTATTGACAGACGGAACTATGGCTACACCTTC. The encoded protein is CATSSIDRRNYGYTF. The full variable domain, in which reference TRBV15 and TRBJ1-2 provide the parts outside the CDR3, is DAMVIQNPRYQVTQFGKPVTLSCSQTLNHNVMYWYQQKSSQAPKLLFHYYDKDFNNEADTPDNFQSRRPNTSFCFLDIRSPGLGDTAMYLCATSSIDRRNYGYTFGSGTRLTVV.